This T cell receptor beta chain was sequenced for a study of blood T cell repertoires in COVID-19. Background on the study: Samples taken during acute and convalescent COVID-19 were collected in the United States, Italy and Spain.

Generated by immunoSEQ multiplex PCR, the TCRdb table keeps only in-frame clones and is missing some. The sample yields about 150,000 clones, roughly 88% seen once. This CDR3 spans 14 amino acids. The V gene's germline CDR1 is SGHNT and CDR2 YYREEE (reference sequence). The V and J ends lost 2 bases and 3 bases, in that order; junction bases with no gene match: 0. This chain uses TRBV5-4 with TRBJ1-5; 9 positions agree with TRBD1. The sequence was collected from a woman aged 50 to 60 who had recovered from COVID-19. The specimen was PBMCs or T cells enriched from blood (not recorded which). The CDR3 loop is CASSLQGANQPQHF. CDR3 DNA sequence: TGTGCCAGCAGCTTACAGGGGGCCAATCAGCCCCAGCATTTT.